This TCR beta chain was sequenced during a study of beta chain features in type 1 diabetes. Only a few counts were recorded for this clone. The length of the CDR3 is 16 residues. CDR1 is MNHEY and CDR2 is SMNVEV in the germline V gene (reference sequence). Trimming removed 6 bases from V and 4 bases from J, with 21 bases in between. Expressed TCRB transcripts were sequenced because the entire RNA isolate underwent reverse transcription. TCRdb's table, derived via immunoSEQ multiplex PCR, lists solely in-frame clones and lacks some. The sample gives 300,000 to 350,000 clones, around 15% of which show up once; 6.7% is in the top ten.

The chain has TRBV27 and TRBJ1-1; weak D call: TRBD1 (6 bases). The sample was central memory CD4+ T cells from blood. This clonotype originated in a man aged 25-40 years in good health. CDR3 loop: CASSRKPPQGPTEAFF. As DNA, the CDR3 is TGTGCCAGCAGCCGAAAACCTCCACAGGGTCCCACTGAAGCTTTCTTT.